The 28 T cell receptor beta chains below were found in one sample sequenced in a study of control samples from healthy donors and cancer patients. The protocol was immunoSEQ multiplex PCR, while the TCRdb copy is restricted to in-frame clones and leaves out a portion. The profile covers some 70,000 clones, with over 80% appearing a single time and approximately 15% taken by the ten largest. The sample comprised blood. These TCRs come from a man in his sixties in good health.

The V gene is TRBV6-5, the J gene TRBJ1-4; D may be TRBD1 or TRBD2 (5 bases each). The DNA end lines up better with TRBJ2-2; the J call may be wrong. The CDR3 loop spans 16 amino acids. In germline, CDR1 is MNHEY, CDR2 SVGAGI. The DNA for the CDR3 is TGTGCCAGCAGTTACCAAATCGGGACGGGTTATCTGGAGCTGTTTTTT. The encoded protein is CASSYQIGTGYLELFF.

The chain couples TRBV5-5 to TRBJ2-7; 8 nucleotides agree with TRBD2. V lost 3 bases and J lost 7; bases outside the gene matches: 12. The CDR3 is 15 residues long. Germline V gives CDR1 SGHKS, CDR2 YYEKEE (reference sequence). CDR3 DNA: TGTGCCAGCAGCTCCACGTCGAGCGGGAGTAATGAGCAGTACTTC. This translates into CASSSTSSGSNEQYF.

This chain uses TRBV28 with TRBJ2-1, with TRBD1 as a possible D gene (5 bases). V was pared by 5 bases and J by 0 bases, with 17 bases between. Germline-derived CDR1 and CDR2 are MDHEN and SYDVKM. This CDR3 contains 17 residues. CDR3 residues: CASSPGWGRDSYNEQFF. CDR3 in DNA: TGTGCCAGCAGTCCTGGGTGGGGCCGCGACTCCTACAATGAGCAGTTCTTC.

The rearrangement links TRBV11-2 to TRBJ2-5; D is unclear. The germline V gene has CDR1 SGHAT and CDR2 FQNNGV. CDR3 length: 14 residues. V was trimmed by 1 base and J by 8 bases, leaving 14 bases between them. This chain's CDR3 is CASSLGHSRDTQYF. The CDR3 region has the DNA TGTGCCAGCAGCTTAGGGCATTCCCGAGATACCCAGTACTTC. The entire variable domain, with the rest obtained from reference TRBV11-2 and TRBJ2-5, is as follows: EAGVAQSPRYKIIEKRQSVAFWCNPISGHATLYWYQQILGQGPKLLIQFQNNGVVDDSQLPKDRFSAERLKGVDSTLKIQPAKLEDSAVYLCASSLGHSRDTQYFGPGTRLLVL.

The J gene is TRBJ2-3, the V gene TRBV5-4; D ambiguous. This CDR3 is 14 amino acids long. Germline V CDR1 and CDR2: SGHNT, YYREEE (reference sequence). V was shortened by 4 bases and J by 6 bases, with 15 bases between the two germline ends. The CDR3 loop is CASSLSGISDTQYF. The DNA of the CDR3 is TGTGCCAGCAGCCTGAGTGGTATTTCGGATACGCAGTATTTT. Drawing the rest from reference TRBV5-4 and TRBJ2-3, the complete variable domain is ETGVTQSPTHLIKTRGQQVTLRCSSQSGHNTVSWYQQALGQGPQFIFQYYREEENGRGNFPPRFSGLQFPNYSSELNVNALELDDSALYLCASSLSGISDTQYFGPGTRLTVL.

The chain joins TRBV7-3 to TRBJ2-1; D may be TRBD1 or TRBD2 (6 bases each). The germline V and J ends were trimmed by 5 bases and 6 bases, with 17 bases remaining between them. This CDR3 is 15 amino acids long. Germline CDR1 reads SGHTA; CDR2 reads FQGTGA. CDR3 sequence: CASSPEGGARNEQFF. CDR3 in DNA: TGTGCCAGCAGCCCAGAGGGGGGAGCGCGCAATGAGCAGTTCTTC.

This clone was counted a single time. The chain employs TRBV7-8 and TRBJ2-7; 14 nucleotides align to TRBD2. V shed 1 base and J 6 bases; nucleotides not matched to a gene: 14. Germline V CDR1 and CDR2: SGHVS, FQNEAQ. The length of the CDR3 is 19 residues. CDR3 DNA sequence: TGTGCCAGCAGCTTAGTGGGACTAGCGGGAGAAAGACGGGGCTCCGAGCAGTACTTC. It yields the protein CASSLVGLAGERRGSEQYF.

The rearrangement joins TRBV21-1 to TRBJ2-7; the table's D call of TRBD2 was not tested on the DNA. TRBV21-1 is tagged as a pseudogene. This CDR3 spans 15 amino acids. Written as DNA, the CDR3 is TGTGCCAGCAGCGATGGGGAGGGGAAGGTGGACGAGCAGTACTTC. Translation: CASSDGEGKVDEQYF.

This clone appeared once. This sequence joins TRBV5-4 and TRBJ2-7; perhaps TRBD2 as D (6 bases). Germline values: CDR1 SGHNT, CDR2 YYREEE (reference sequence). The CDR3 sequence is 13 residues long. Trimming cost V 0 bases and J 5 bases, with 9 bases left between them. CDR3 nucleotide sequence: TGTGCCAGCAGCTTGGCCGGGGGAGACGAGCAGTACTTC. It encodes CASSLAGGDEQYF.

The chain combines TRBV2 with TRBJ2-3; TRBD2 agrees at 13 bases. CDR3 length: 15 residues. Germline V gene lookup returns CDR1 SNHLY and CDR2 FYNNEI. J gave up 7 bases and V 4 bases, and 5 bases lay outside the gene matches. CDR3 coding DNA: TGTGCCAGCAGTGCGACTAGCGGGAGGTCGTATACGCAGTATTTT. It is translated as CASSATSGRSYTQYF.

This clone was counted a few times. V and J are TRBV29-1 and TRBJ1-1; D unresolved. Germline V lookup: CDR1 SQVTM, CDR2 ANQGSEA. The V gene lost 7 bases and the J gene lost 1 base, with 13 bases spanning the gap. CDR3 length equals 13 residues. CDR3 sequence reads: CSAARHSNTEAFF. The CDR3 DNA reads TGCAGCGCCGCGAGACATTCGAACACTGAAGCTTTCTTT.

The chain joins TRBV28 to TRBJ2-4; D not resolved. The germline V gene has CDR1 MDHEN and CDR2 SYDVKM. V was clipped by 6 bases and J by 0 bases, with 9 bases between them. The CDR3 is made up of 14 amino acids. CDR3 bases: TGTGCCAGCAGGCCGACATTAGCCAAAAACATTCAGTACTTC. Amino acid sequence: CASRPTLAKNIQYF.

The V and J genes are TRBV18 and TRBJ1-5; D is unclear. The germline V and J ends were trimmed by 1 base and 4 bases, with 8 bases remaining between them. The CDR3 loop spans 14 amino acids. The germline CDR1 and CDR2 sequences are KGHSH and LQKENI. The DNA of the CDR3 is TGTGCCAGCTCACCACAGTACGGAAATCAGCCCCAGCATTTT. As protein: CASSPQYGNQPQHF.

This clone came up a few times. The J gene is TRBJ2-3, the V gene TRBV27; 10 bases fit TRBD2. The germline V gene has CDR1 MNHEY and CDR2 SMNVEV (reference sequence). The CDR3 is 17 amino acids. Trimming took 3 bases from V and 3 from J; bases not matched to a gene: 9. The CDR3 is CASSFSATSGSTDTQYF. CDR3 nucleotide sequence: TGTGCCAGCAGTTTCAGCGCGACTAGCGGGTCAACAGATACGCAGTATTTT.

The rearrangement links TRBV6-1 to TRBJ2-3; 12 nucleotides match TRBD1. Germline lookup yields CDR1 MNHNS and CDR2 SASEGT. This CDR3 comprises 16 residues. V lost 3 bases to trimming and J lost 6 bases; unmatched junction nucleotides: 7. CDR3 residues: CASSDLGTGGWDTQYF. CDR3 bases: TGTGCCAGCAGTGACCTCGGGACAGGGGGCTGGGATACGCAGTATTTT.

The chain combines TRBV19 with TRBJ1-6, with D possibly TRBD1 on 5 matching bases. V lost 5 bases to trimming and J lost 9 bases, with 17 bases between them. The germline V gene has CDR1 LNHDA and CDR2 SQIVND (reference sequence). This CDR3 has 15 amino acids. The CDR3 sequence is CASSSRGKSPSPLHF. CDR3 DNA: TGTGCCAGTAGTTCCCGGGGCAAAAGCCCTTCACCCCTCCACTTT.

This chain links TRBV29-1 with TRBJ2-1, with TRBD2 matching 13 bases. Unmatched junction bases numbered 18, after V lost 3 bases and J lost 7 bases. The CDR3 runs 19 residues. CDR1 and CDR2 (germline): SQVTM, ANQGSEA. CDR3 in DNA: TGCAGCGTTGATGGTATTAAGGGACTAGCGGGGAGAAAACCTAATGAGCAGTTCTTC. Residues: CSVDGIKGLAGRKPNEQFF.

The rearrangement joins TRBV29-1 to TRBJ2-3; D may be TRBD2 (5 bases). Germline V gene sequence: CDR1 SQVTM, CDR2 ANQGSEA. V was trimmed by 3 bases and J by 3 bases, leaving 19 bases between them. CDR3 length equals 16 residues. In DNA, the CDR3 is TGCAGCGTTGAGGGAGACAAAGTCCGTGGGACAGATACGCAGTATTTT. Translation: CSVEGDKVRGTDTQYF.

In nucleotides, the CDR3 is TGTGCCAGCAGCTTATTTTCAGTCGACAGAAGCTCTGGGGCCAACGTCCTGACTTTC. Its protein is CASSLFSVDRSSGANVLTF. V and J are TRBV7-2 and TRBJ2-6; D is perhaps TRBD1 (5 bases). The CDR3 extends over 19 amino acids. V was pared by 2 bases and J by 0 bases, with 17 bases between. In germline, CDR1 is SGHTA, CDR2 FQGNSA. The full variable domain, rest sourced from reference TRBV7-2 and TRBJ2-6, is GAGVSQSPSNKVTEKGKDVELRCDPISGHTALYWYRQSLGQGLEFLIYFQGNSAPDKSGLPSDRFSAERTGGSVSTLTIQRTQQEDSAVYLCASSLFSVDRSSGANVLTFGAGSRLTVL.

The CDR3 nucleotides read TGCGCCAGCACGGACACTGACACCGGGGAGCTGTTTTTT. It codes for CASTDTDTGELFF. This sequence joins TRBV23-1 and TRBJ2-2, with D maybe TRBD1 (5 bases). TRBV23-1 is an ORF; its function is uncertain. The ends were cut back, 7 bases at V and 3 bases at J, with 9 bases in the middle. The CDR3 extends over 13 amino acids.

The chain recombines TRBV4-3 with TRBJ2-1; D is possibly TRBD1 (7 bases). The CDR3 runs to 17 residues. The V gene's germline CDR1 is LGHNA and CDR2 YSLEER. Trimming pared 0 bases from V and 12 bases from J, leaving 24 bases between. This chain's CDR3 is CASSQDRTGRGGSGQFF. Here the CDR3 DNA reads TGCGCCAGCAGCCAAGACCGGACAGGTAGGGGAGGTTCGGGGCAGTTCTTC.

A few counts support this clone. The rearrangement uses TRBV5-1 and TRBJ1-3; perhaps TRBD1 as D (6 bases). Trimming removed 3 bases at V and 1 base at J, with 8 bases between. This CDR3 has 14 amino acids. Germline V gives CDR1 SGHRS, CDR2 YFSETQ. The CDR3 region has the DNA TGCGCCAGCAGCTCTACAGGGTCTGGAAACACCATATATTTT. Translated, it gives CASSSTGSGNTIYF. Complete variable domain (other parts from reference TRBV5-1 and TRBJ1-3): KAGVTQTPRYLIKTRGQQVTLSCSPISGHRSVSWYQQTPGQGLQFLFEYFSETQRNKGNFPGRFSGRQFSNSRSEMNVSTLELGDSALYLCASSSTGSGNTIYFGEGSWLTVV.

This chain uses TRBV11-3 with TRBJ2-3, with 7 bases matching TRBD1. The CDR3 length is 15 residues. Looked up from germline, CDR1 is SGHNT and CDR2 is YENEEA. The J segment lost 1 base and the V segment lost 3 bases, leaving 4 bases of the junction unmatched. CDR3 DNA sequence: TGTGCCAGCAGCTTGCAGGGGGTGGGCACAGATACGCAGTATTTT. Its translation is CASSLQGVGTDTQYF.

V is TRBV5-1 and J is TRBJ2-7, with TRBD1 as a possible D gene (5 bases). The V gene lost 4 bases and the J gene lost 0 bases, with 11 bases spanning the gap. Germline CDR1 is SGHRS and CDR2 is YFSETQ. The CDR3 is 14 residues long. The CDR3 protein is CASSPRQSSYEQYF. The CDR3 nucleotides are TGCGCCAGCAGCCCAAGACAGAGCTCCTACGAGCAGTACTTC.

The chain recombines TRBV2 with TRBJ1-4; no reliable D call. Germline loops: CDR1 SNHLY, CDR2 FYNNEI. The CDR3 is 14 amino acids. Trimming took 6 bases from V and 4 from J, leaving 12 bases between them. The CDR3 nucleotides read TGTGCCAGCAGACCTCAAGTCCTTAATGAAAAACTGTTTTTT. Translating gives CASRPQVLNEKLFF.

The chain joins TRBV4-2 to TRBJ2-1; a weak D match, TRBD1 (6 bases). Between the trimmed V and J ends, which lost 3 bases and 0 bases, there was a span of 12 bases. The CDR3 runs 16 residues. CDR1 and CDR2 from the germline V gene are LGHNA and YNFKEQ. CDR3 DNA: TGTGCCAGCAGCCAGAACAGGGAGAGCTCCTACAATGAGCAGTTCTTC. It codes for CASSQNRESSYNEQFF.

The chain joins TRBV7-2 to TRBJ2-7, with D unresolved. This CDR3 has 12 residues. The V gene lost 8 bases and the J gene lost 1 base, with 9 bases spanning the gap. Germline V gene sequence: CDR1 SGHTA, CDR2 FQGNSA. CDR3 DNA sequence: TGTGCCAGCGTCGGCGGATCCTACGAGCAGTACTTC. Translation gives CASVGGSYEQYF.

This chain joins TRBV7-6 and TRBJ2-6, with D unclear. The V end lost 1 base, the J end lost 4 bases, and 14 bases lay between the germline ends. The CDR3 runs 17 residues. Germline V lookup: CDR1 SGHVS, CDR2 FNYEAQ. CDR3 loop: CASSLEGYMSGANVLTF. The CDR3 coding sequence is TGTGCCAGCAGCTTAGAAGGGTATATGTCCGGGGCCAACGTCCTGACTTTC.